Sequencing of this TCR beta chain was carried out in a study of cytomegalovirus exposure and HLA in healthy donors. 60 Vbeta and 13 Jbeta primers were used in PCR. Here immunoSEQ multiplex PCR was the method, and the copy in TCRdb shows in-frame clones only, minus some. The sample lists 120,000 to 150,000 clones; around 77% were seen once. With respect to this clone: What it recognizes is unknown.

Each donor was healthy, and each was a bone marrow donor. Study results and limitations: A list of 164 TCR beta chains associated with cytomegalovirus was given.

Germline V gene data show CDR1 as SGHNT and CDR2 as YYREEE (reference sequence). J gave up 9 bases and V 4 bases, and 23 bases lay outside the gene matches. The CDR3 has 18 amino acids. This TCR derives from a man under 40 in good health and CMV-seronegative. This chain joins TRBV5-4 and TRBJ2-5; 8 nucleotides match TRBD1. The specimen was PBMCs. This CDR3 reads CASSRRPGRTGSPAAQYF. The CDR3, as DNA: TGTGCCAGCAGCCGCCGTCCGGGGAGGACAGGGAGCCCGGCGGCCCAGTACTTC. Combining the CDR3 with reference TRBV5-4 and TRBJ2-5 gives the whole variable domain ETGVTQSPTHLIKTRGQQVTLRCSSQSGHNTVSWYQQALGQGPQFIFQYYREEENGRGNFPPRFSGLQFPNYSSELNVNALELDDSALYLCASSRRPGRTGSPAAQYFGPGTRLLVL.